This T cell receptor beta chain was obtained from a study of CXCR3-negative and CXCR3-positive naive CD8 T cells. Overall study findings and caveats: Similar levels of surface CD5 were seen between naive subsets; TCR strength was inferred from TRB CDR3 properties. CXCR3-positive naive cells had TRB CDR3s that were more hydrophobic than CXCR3-negative naive cells had.

CD45RO-CCR7+CD27+CD95- expression identified naive CD8+ T cells. The CDR3 spans 14 residues. CDR1 MNHEY and CDR2 SVGEGT come from the germline V gene. The method, 5' RACE with UMI labels, was used to prepare the TRB cDNA libraries. TCRdb re-analyzed the 5' RACE reads; it lists each CDR3 protein once, without DNA. The specimen's table records roughly 89,000 distinct CDR3 sequences. Comment on this clonotype: Antigen specificity is unknown.

This sequence joins TRBV6-2 or TRBV6-3 and TRBJ2-1; TCRdb outputs TRBD1, but without DNA this stays unchecked. This sequence originates from a human donor in good health. Some clones in this sample may be carry-over from other donors' samples. Material for sequencing was naive CXCR3- CD8+ T cells from blood. The sample's subset: CD45RO-CCR7+CD27+CD95- naive CD8+ T cells lacking CXCR3 (TNR3-). The CDR3 is CASRGQGSYNEQFF.